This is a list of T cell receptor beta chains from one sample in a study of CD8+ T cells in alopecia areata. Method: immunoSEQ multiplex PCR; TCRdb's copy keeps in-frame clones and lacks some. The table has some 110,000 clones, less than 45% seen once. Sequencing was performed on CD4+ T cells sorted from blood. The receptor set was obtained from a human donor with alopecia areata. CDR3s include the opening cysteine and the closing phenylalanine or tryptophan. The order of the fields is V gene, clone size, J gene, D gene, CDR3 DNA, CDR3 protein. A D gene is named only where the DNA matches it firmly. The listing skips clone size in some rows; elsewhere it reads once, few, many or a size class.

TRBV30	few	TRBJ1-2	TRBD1	TGTGCCTGGAGGTCGGGACAGAAAGACTATGGCTACACCTTC	CAWRSGQKDYGYTF
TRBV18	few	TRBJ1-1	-	TGTGCCAGCTCGACAGGTTCGAACACTGAAGCTTTCTTT	CASSTGSNTEAFF
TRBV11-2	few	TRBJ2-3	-	TGTGCCAGCAGCTTAGAGGGGAGCGGTAGCACAGATACGCAGTATTTT	CASSLEGSGSTDTQYF
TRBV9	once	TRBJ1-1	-	TGTGCCAGCAGCGTAGAGCCGACGGTGAACACTGAAGCTTTCTTT	CASSVEPTVNTEAFF
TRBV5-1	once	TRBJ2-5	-	TGCGCCAGCAGCTTGGGACAAGAGACCCAGTACTTC	CASSLGQETQYF
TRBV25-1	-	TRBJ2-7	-	TGTGCCAGCAGTGATCGCGTTGGGCTTCGGGGGATCGAGCAGTACTTC	CASSDRVGLRGIEQYF
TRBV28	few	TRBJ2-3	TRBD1	TGTGCCAGCAGTTCGGGACAGGGGTCGGATACGCAGTATTTT	CASSSGQGSDTQYF
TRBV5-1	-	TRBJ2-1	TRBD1	TGCGCCAGCAGCTTGGTTGCTGGACAGGGGTTTGATGAGCAGTTCTTC	CASSLVAGQGFDEQFF
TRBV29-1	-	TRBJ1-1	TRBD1	TGCAGCGTTGGGGGACAGGGGGTTCGGGCTTTCTTT	CSVGGQGVRAFF
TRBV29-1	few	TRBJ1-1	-	TGCAGCGCGGGCACAGGGAACACTGAAGCTTTCTTT	CSAGTGNTEAFF
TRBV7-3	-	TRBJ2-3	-	TGTGCCAGCAGCTTAAATGGGGGGCTAACAGATACGCAGTATTTT	CASSLNGGLTDTQYF
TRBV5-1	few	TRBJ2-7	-	TGCGCCAGCAGCCCGTCACGGGGGGCGGGGGAGCAGTACTTC	CASSPSRGAGEQYF
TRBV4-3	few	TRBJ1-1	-	TGCGCCAGCAGCCAAGTGCCCGGGTTGGCTTTCTTT	CASSQVPGLAFF
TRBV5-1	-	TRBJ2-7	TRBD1	TGCGCCAGCAGCGCCGGGACAGGGGCCTACGAGCAGTACTTC	CASSAGTGAYEQYF
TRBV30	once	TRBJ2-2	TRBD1	TGTGCCTGGAGTGAATCGACAGGGCGAACCGGGGAGCTGTTTTTT	CAWSESTGRTGELFF
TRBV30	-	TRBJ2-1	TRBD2	TGTGCCTGGACTAGAGGGACTAGCGGGAGGGACTCCTACAATGAGCAGTTCTTC	CAWTRGTSGRDSYNEQFF
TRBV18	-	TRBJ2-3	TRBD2	TGTGCCAGCTCACCACCTAGCGGGAGCCCAGATACGCAGTATTTT	CASSPPSGSPDTQYF
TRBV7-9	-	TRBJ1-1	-	TGTGCCAGCAGCTTAGGTACGAACACTGAAGCTTTCTTT	CASSLGTNTEAFF
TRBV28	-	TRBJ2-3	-	TGTGCCAGCAGTGGGAGGGGGACAGATACGCAGTATTTT	CASSGRGTDTQYF
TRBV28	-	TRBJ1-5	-	TGTGCCAGCAGTTCCCCGCAACCCAGGAGCAATCAGCCCCAGCATTTT	CASSSPQPRSNQPQHF
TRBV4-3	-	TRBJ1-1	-	TGCGCCAGCAGCCAAGAAGCCCGCGCTATGAACACTGAAGCTTTCTTT	CASSQEARAMNTEAFF
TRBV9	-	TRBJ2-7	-	TGTGCCAGCGGACTATTCGAATACGAGCAGTACTTC	CASGLFEYEQYF
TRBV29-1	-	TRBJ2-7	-	TGCAGCGTTGAAAGGGATTCCTACGAGCAGTACTTC	CSVERDSYEQYF
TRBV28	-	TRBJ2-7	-	TGTGCCAGCACCCCAGGGTCCGGCTACGAGCAGTACTTC	CASTPGSGYEQYF
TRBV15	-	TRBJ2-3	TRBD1	TGTGCCACCAGCAAGGTGACAGGGGACGCAGATACGCAGTATTTT	CATSKVTGDADTQYF
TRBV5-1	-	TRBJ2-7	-	TGCGCCAGCAGCCCCCTGGGTTCCTCCTCCGAGCAGTACTTC	CASSPLGSSSEQYF
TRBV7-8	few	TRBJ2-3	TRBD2	TGTGCCAGCACCTCGCCTTCTGCGGGAGGGCCGAATACGCAGTATTTT	CASTSPSAGGPNTQYF
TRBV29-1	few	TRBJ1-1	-	TGCAGCGTTGCGGGGGGTTTGGCTGAAGCTTTCTTT	CSVAGGLAEAFF
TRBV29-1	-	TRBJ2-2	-	TGCAGCGTTGGGGGGGCGAACACCGGGGAGCTGTTTTTT	CSVGGANTGELFF
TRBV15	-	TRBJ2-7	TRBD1	TGTGCCACCAGCGGCTGGACAGGGTTGGAGCAGTACTTC	CATSGWTGLEQYF
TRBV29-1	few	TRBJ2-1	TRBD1	TGCAGCGTTGAATCTCGCGTCGGGACAGGCAACAATGAGCAGTTCTTC	CSVESRVGTGNNEQFF
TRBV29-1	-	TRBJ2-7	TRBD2	TGCAGCGTTCGGACTAGGACCTACGAGCAGTACTTC	CSVRTRTYEQYF
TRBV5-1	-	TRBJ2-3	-	TGCGCCAGCAGCTTGGAAGTAGGGGCTAGCACAGATACGCAGTATTTT	CASSLEVGASTDTQYF
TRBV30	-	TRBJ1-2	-	TGTGCCTGGAGTAGTGGGGCTCATGGCTACACCTTC	CAWSSGAHGYTF
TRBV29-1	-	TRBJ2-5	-	TGCAGCGCCCGGGACTTTGAAGAGACCCAGTACTTC	CSARDFEETQYF
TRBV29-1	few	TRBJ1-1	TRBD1	TGCAGCGCCGAAGGGGTACAGGGGGCTAACACTGAAGCTTTCTTT	CSAEGVQGANTEAFF
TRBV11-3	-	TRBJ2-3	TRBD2	TGTGCCAGCAGCATGGGACTAGCGCCAACAGATACGCAGTATTTT	CASSMGLAPTDTQYF
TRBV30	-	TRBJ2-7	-	TGTGCCTGGAATCCAGGGGTAAGGACCCACGAGCAGTACTTC	CAWNPGVRTHEQYF
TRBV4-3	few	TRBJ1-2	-	TGCGCCAGCAGCCAAGAATGGGGGCAGGGTACTTATGGCTACACCTTC	CASSQEWGQGTYGYTF
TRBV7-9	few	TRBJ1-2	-	TGTGCCAGCACCCCGGAGGGCGTGTATGGCTACACCTTC	CASTPEGVYGYTF